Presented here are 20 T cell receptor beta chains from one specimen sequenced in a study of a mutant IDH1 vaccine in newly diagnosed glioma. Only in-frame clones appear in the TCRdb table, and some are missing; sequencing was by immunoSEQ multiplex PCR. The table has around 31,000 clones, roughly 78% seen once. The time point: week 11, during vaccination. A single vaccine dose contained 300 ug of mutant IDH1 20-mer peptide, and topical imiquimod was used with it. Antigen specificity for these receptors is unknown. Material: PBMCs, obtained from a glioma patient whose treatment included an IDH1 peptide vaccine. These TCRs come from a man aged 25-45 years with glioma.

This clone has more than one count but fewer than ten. This CDR3 reads CSAALSGNTEAFF. Here the CDR3 DNA reads TGCAGCGCCGCCCTCTCTGGGAACACTGAAGCTTTCTTT. The rearrangement joins TRBV29-1 to TRBJ1-1; no definite D call. Germline loops: CDR1 SQVTM, CDR2 ANQGSEA. V lost 7 bases and J 1 base, leaving 13 bases between the germline ends. This CDR3 is built from 13 residues.

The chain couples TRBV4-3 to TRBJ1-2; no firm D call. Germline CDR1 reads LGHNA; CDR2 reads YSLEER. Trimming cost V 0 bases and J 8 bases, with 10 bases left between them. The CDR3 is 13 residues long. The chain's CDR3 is CASSQEWRAGYTF. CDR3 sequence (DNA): TGCGCCAGCAGCCAAGAATGGAGGGCGGGCTACACCTTC.

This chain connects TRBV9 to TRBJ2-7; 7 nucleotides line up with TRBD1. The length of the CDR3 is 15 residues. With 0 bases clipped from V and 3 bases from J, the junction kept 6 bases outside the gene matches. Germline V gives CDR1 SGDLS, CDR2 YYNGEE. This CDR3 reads CASSVASQGFYEQYF. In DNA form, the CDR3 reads TGTGCCAGCAGCGTAGCCTCACAGGGGTTCTACGAGCAGTACTTC.

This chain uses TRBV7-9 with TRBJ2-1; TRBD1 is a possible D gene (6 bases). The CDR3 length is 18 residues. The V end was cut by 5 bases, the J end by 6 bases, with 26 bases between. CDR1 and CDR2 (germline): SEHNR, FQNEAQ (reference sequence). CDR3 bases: TGTGCCAGCAGCCAATCAGTAAGCTGGGACAAAGGGGCCAATGAGCAGTTCTTC. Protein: CASSQSVSWDKGANEQFF.

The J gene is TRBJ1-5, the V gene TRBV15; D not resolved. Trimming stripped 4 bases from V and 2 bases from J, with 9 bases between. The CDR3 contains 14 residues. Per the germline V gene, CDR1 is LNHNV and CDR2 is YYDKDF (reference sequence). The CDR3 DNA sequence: TGTGCCACCAGCAACACAATGGGCAATCAGCCCCAGCATTTT. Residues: CATSNTMGNQPQHF.

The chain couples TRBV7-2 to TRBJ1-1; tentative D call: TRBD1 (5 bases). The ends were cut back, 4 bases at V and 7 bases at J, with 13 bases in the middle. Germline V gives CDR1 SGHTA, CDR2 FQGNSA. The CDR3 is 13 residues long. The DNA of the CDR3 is TGTGCCAGCAGCTCCCCCCAGGGTCTTGAAGCTTTCTTT. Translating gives CASSSPQGLEAFF.

CDR3 sequence (DNA): TGTGCCAGCAGCCAAGCGGGGACCGAAGAGACCCAGTACTTC. Translated: CASSQAGTEETQYF. This chain connects TRBV4-2 to TRBJ2-5, with D possibly called TRBD1 or TRBD2 (5 bases each). Germline V lookup: CDR1 LGHNA, CDR2 YNFKEQ. V was pared by 1 base and J by 3 bases, with 9 bases between. This CDR3 is 14 amino acids long.

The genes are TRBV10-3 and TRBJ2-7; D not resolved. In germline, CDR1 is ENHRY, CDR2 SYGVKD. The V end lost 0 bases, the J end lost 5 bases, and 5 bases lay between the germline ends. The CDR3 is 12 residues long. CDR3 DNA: TGTGCCATCAGTGAGTCGAGGAACGAGCAGTACTTC. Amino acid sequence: CAISESRNEQYF.

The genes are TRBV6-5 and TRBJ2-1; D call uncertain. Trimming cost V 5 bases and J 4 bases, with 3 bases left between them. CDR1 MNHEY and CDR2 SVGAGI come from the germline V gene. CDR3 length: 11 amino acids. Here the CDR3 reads CASSKYNEQFF. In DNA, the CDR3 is TGTGCCAGCAGTAAATACAATGAGCAGTTCTTC.

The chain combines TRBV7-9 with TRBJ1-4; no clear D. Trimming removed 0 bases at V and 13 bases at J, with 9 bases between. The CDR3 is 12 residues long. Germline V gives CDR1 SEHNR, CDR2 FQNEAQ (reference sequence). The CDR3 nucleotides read TGTGCCAGCAGCTTAGCGGAAGGGAGACTGTTTTTT. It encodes CASSLAEGRLFF.

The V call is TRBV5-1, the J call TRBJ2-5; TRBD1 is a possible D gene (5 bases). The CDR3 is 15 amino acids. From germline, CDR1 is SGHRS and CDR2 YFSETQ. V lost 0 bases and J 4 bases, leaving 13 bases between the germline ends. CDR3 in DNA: TGCGCCAGCAGCTTGGTTGACAGATTACGAGAGACCCAGTACTTC. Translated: CASSLVDRLRETQYF. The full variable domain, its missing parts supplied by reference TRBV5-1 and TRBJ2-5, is KAGVTQTPRYLIKTRGQQVTLSCSPISGHRSVSWYQQTPGQGLQFLFEYFSETQRNKGNFPGRFSGRQFSNSRSEMNVSTLELGDSALYLCASSLVDRLRETQYFGPGTRLLVL.

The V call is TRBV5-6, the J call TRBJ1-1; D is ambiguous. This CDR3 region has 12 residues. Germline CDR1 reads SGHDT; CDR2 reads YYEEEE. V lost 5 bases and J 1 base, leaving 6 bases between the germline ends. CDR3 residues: CASSAQNTEAFF. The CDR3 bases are TGTGCCAGCAGTGCCCAGAACACTGAAGCTTTCTTT.

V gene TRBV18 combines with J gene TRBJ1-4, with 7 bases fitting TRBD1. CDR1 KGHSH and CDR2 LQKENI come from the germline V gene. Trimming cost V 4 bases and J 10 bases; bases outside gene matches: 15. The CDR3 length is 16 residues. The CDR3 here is CASSQPTGDPSPKLFF. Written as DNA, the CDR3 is TGTGCCAGCTCACAACCAACAGGGGACCCCTCGCCAAAACTGTTTTTT.

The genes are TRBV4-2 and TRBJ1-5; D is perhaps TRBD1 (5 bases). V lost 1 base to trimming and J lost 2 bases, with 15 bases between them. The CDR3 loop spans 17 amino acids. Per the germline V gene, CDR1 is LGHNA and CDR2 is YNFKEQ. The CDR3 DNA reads TGTGCCAGCAGCCAAGTCGATAGGCAGGGTCGCAATCAGCCCCAGCATTTT. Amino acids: CASSQVDRQGRNQPQHF.

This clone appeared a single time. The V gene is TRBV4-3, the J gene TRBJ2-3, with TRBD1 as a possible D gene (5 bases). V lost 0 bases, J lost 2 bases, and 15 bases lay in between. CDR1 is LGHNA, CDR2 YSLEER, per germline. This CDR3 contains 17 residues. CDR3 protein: CASSQELGRQATDTQYF. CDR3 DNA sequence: TGCGCCAGCAGCCAAGAATTGGGGCGGCAGGCCACAGATACGCAGTATTTT.

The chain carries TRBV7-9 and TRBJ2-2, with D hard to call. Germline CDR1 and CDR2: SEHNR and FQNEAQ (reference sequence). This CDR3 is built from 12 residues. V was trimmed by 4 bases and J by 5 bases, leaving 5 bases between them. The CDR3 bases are TGTGCCAGCAGCTCAGAGACCGGGGAGCTGTTTTTT. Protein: CASSSETGELFF.

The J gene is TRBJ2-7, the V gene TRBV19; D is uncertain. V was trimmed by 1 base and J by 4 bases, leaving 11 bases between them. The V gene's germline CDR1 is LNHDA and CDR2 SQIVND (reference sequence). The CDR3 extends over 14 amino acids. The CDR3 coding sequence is TGTGCCAGTAGTATAGGTACGGGTGGGTACGAGCAGTACTTC. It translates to CASSIGTGGYEQYF.

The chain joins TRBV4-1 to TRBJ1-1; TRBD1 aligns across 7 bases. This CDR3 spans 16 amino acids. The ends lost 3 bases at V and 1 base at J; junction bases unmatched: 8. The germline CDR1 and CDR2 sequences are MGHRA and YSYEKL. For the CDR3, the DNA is TGCGCCAGCAGCCATGCCGGGACAGATGGGAACACTGAAGCTTTCTTT. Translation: CASSHAGTDGNTEAFF.

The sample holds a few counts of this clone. The CDR3 region has the DNA TGTGCCAGCAGTCCTCAGACTAGCGGAAAGACAGATACGCAGTATTTT. The encoded protein is CASSPQTSGKTDTQYF. The chain combines TRBV28 with TRBJ2-3; TRBD2 agrees at 9 bases. V trimming: 5 bases; J trimming: 3 bases; junction bases outside the gene matches: 9. CDR3 length equals 16 residues. Germline CDR1 and CDR2: MDHEN and SYDVKM.

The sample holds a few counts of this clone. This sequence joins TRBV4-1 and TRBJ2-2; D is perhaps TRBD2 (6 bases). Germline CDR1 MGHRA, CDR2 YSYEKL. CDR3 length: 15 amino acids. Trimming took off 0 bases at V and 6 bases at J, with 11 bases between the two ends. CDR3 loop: CASSQETSLAGELFF. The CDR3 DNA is TGCGCCAGCAGCCAAGAGACTAGTTTAGCCGGGGAGCTGTTTTTT.